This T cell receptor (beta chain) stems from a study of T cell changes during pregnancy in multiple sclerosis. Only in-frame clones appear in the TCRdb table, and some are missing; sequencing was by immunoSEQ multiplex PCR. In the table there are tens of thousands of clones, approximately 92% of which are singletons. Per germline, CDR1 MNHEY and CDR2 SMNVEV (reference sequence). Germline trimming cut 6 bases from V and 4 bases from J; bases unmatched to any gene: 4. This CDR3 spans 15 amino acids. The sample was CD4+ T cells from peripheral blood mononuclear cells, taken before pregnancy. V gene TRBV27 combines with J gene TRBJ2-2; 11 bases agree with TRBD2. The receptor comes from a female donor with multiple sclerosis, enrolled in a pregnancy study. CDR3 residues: CASRIAGGPTGELFF. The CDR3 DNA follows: TGTGCCAGCAGAATAGCGGGAGGGCCCACCGGGGAGCTGTTTTTT.